This TCR beta chain came from a study of blood T cell repertoires in COVID-19. Study-level background: Sample material is recorded as cDNA or gDNA derived from T cells, B-cell-depleted T cells, or PBMCs.

In the original analysis: Estimation of nucleated cell counts was performed using reference gene primer amplification. Some clones are missing from TCRdb's copy, which holds only in-frame ones; the method was immunoSEQ multiplex PCR. The V and J calls and clone size come from that table; D and trimming were worked out from the DNA. The sample has roughly 66,000 clones; 82% are singletons. The CDR3 has 14 amino acids. The V gene lost 1 base and the J gene lost 5 bases, with 11 bases spanning the gap. CDR1 is SGHTA and CDR2 is FQGNSA in the germline V gene. This TCR derives from a man in his sixties with acute or convalescent COVID-19. The chain recombines TRBV7-2 with TRBJ1-1; a possible D gene is TRBD1 (5 bases). Input material: peripheral blood. The CDR3, as DNA: TGTGCCAGCAGCTTAGGTGCAGGGATGACTGAAGCTTTCTTT. Translating it yields CASSLGAGMTEAFF.